This entry describes one T cell receptor beta chain. The record originates from a study of blood T cell repertoires in COVID-19. TCRdb keeps only in-frame clones here, not all; method: immunoSEQ multiplex PCR. This repertoire shows under 250,000 clones, 70% to 90% found once; its top ten account for about 3%. The length of the CDR3 is 15 residues. In germline, CDR1 is MDHEN, CDR2 SYDVKM. V shed 5 bases and J shed 4 bases, with 15 bases lying between them. The material sequenced was peripheral blood. The TCR originated in a man aged 18 to 30 with active or convalescent COVID-19. The J gene is TRBJ1-3, the V gene TRBV28; no firm D call. CDR3 sequence reads: CASSLPTGSGNTIYF. CDR3 in DNA: TGTGCCAGCAGTCTCCCCACGGGGTCCGGAAACACCATATATTTT. Full variable domain (rest looked up from reference TRBV28 and TRBJ1-3): DVKVTQSSRYLVKRTGEKVFLECVQDMDHENMFWYRQDPGLGLRLIYFSYDVKMKEKGDIPEGYSVSREKKERFSLILESASTNQTSMYLCASSLPTGSGNTIYFGEGSWLTVV.